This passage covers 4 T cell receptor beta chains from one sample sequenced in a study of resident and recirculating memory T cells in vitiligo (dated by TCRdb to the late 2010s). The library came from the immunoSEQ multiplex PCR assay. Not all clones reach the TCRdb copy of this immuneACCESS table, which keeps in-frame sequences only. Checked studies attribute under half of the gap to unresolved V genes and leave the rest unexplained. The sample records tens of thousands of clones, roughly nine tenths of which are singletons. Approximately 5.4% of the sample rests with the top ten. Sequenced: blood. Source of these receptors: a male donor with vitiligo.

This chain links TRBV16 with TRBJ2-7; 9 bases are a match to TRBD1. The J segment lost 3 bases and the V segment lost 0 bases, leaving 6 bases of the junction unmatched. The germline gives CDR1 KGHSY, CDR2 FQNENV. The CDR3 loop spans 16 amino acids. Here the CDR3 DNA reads TGTGCCAGCAGCCAATCGTCCGGGACAGGGATCTACGAGCAGTACTTC. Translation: CASSQSSGTGIYEQYF.

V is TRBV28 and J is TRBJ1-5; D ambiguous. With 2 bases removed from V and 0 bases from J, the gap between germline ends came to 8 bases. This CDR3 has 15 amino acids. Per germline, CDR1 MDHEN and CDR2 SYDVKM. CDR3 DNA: TGTGCCAGCAGTTTACGTGCGGTTAGCAATCAGCCCCAGCATTTT. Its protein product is CASSLRAVSNQPQHF.

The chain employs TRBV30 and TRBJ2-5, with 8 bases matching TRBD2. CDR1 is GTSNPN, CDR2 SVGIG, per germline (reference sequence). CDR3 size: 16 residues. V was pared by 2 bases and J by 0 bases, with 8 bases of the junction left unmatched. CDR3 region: CAWSKKGGRYQETQYF. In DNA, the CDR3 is TGTGCCTGGAGTAAGAAGGGCGGGAGGTACCAAGAGACCCAGTACTTC.

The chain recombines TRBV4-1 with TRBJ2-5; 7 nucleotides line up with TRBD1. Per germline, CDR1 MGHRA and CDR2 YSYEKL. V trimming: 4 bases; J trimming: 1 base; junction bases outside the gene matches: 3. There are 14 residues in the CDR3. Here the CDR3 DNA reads TGCGCCAGCAGCCTAGGACAGGTCCAAGAGACCCAGTACTTC. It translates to CASSLGQVQETQYF.